A selection of T cell receptor beta chains follows, all from one sample in a study of T cells in Graves' hyperthyroidism and ophthalmopathy. TCRdb re-called the multiplex PCR reads through MiXCR, storing one row per CDR3 protein. The data contain roughly 500,000 distinct CDR3 sequences, approximately 15% of them seen just once; the ten biggest clones take up roughly 6.2%. Sequencing input: blood. These receptors originate from a woman under 40 with Graves' hyperthyroidism that later progressed to Graves' ophthalmopathy. The CDR3 runs from the conserved cysteine through the conserved F or W. The order of the fields is V gene, CDR3 protein.

TRBV2	CASSLSLDIASGNTIYF
TRBV11-2	CASSPDGLPYEQYF
TRBV12-3/TRBV12-4	CASFLGRGRPAEAFF
TRBV7-8	CASSSSSGTQYF
TRBV5-6	CASSDSDRNNSPLHF
TRBV28	CASSTYKPIATEGRADTQYF
TRBV20-1	CSASNPGGDTQYF
TRBV12-3/TRBV12-4	CASSFGRYSGGEQFF
TRBV24-1	CATSDFSPASGMWTDTQYF
TRBV27	CASSSYRAPERDTQYF
TRBV29-1	CSASDGNSYEQYF
TRBV9	CASRTGTGGGEQYF
TRBV28	CASSFSGNRDTEAFF
TRBV5-1	CASSLGQGRQETQYF
TRBV10-2	CASSETTSRRETQYF
TRBV19	CASKMGQGNQPQHF
TRBV6-5	CASSYSNTGGTDTQYF
TRBV19	CASSKAGTYNEQFF
TRBV7-9	CASSLPGHSSYEQYF
TRBV11-3	CASSRGYEAFF
TRBV27	CAARTVNTEAFF
TRBV5-1	CASSSGQASYGYTF
TRBV5-1	CASSSGQPQETQYF
TRBV6-1	CASSVNRLGQPQHF
TRBV12-5	CASGFQTEETQYF
TRBV20-1	CSARELTSENPIYF
TRBV7-2	CASSGTGGRSSYEQYF
TRBV12-5	CASGLALPDSIRETQYF
TRBV18	CASSPPRLYNEQFF
TRBV25-1	CASTPGRPHEQYF
TRBV10-2	CASKQGGGGNQPQHF
TRBV27	CASRPTGADTQYF
TRBV30	CAWSDLLPGTVYGYTF
TRBV6-1	CASRVDRGGFYEQYF
TRBV20-1	CSASTSAGGYNEQFF
TRBV7-2	CASSLRPDRGETQYF
TRBV3-1	CASSQGVLAGALPEDTQYF